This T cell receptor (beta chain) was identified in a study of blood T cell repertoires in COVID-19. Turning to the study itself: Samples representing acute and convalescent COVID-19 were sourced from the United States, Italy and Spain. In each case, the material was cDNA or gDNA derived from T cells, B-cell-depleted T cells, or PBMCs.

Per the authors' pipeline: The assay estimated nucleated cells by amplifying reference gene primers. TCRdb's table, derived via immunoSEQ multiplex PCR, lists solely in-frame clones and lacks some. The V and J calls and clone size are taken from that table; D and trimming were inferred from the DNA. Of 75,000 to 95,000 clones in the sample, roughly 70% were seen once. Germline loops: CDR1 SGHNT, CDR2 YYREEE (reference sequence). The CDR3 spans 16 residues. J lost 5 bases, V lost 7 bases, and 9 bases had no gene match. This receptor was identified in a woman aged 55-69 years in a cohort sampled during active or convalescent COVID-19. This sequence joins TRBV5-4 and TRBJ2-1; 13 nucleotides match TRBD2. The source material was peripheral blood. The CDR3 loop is CASGSKLAGGHNEQFF. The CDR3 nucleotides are TGTGCCAGCGGATCCAAACTAGCGGGGGGGCACAATGAGCAGTTCTTC.